The TCR beta chain under discussion was sequenced for a study of blood T cells in healthy people across ages. PCR was performed a second time for about 7 to 11 cycles using a sample-barcoded 5' primer and a J-beta primer mix. TCRdb re-analysed the 5' RACE reads in MiXCR, keeping a single row per CDR3 protein. The table shows about 570,000 distinct CDR3 sequences, with 25% to 30% occurring only once. In its sample, this clonotype was seen a few times. The sequenced sample consisted of blood. The TCR originated in a woman in her seventies in good health.

The CDR3 sequence: CASSLLGGNEQFF. In DNA form, the CDR3 reads TGCGCCAGCAGCTTGCTTGGGGGCAATGAGCAGTTCTTC. This rearrangement joins TRBV5-1 to TRBJ2-1; D assignment may be TRBD1 or TRBD2 (5 bases each). Trimming pared 1 base from V and 6 bases from J, leaving 8 bases between. This CDR3 region has 13 residues. Germline assignment: CDR1 SGHRS and CDR2 YFSETQ.